The 32 T cell receptor beta chains below all came from one sample that was sequenced in a study of cytomegalovirus exposure and HLA in healthy donors. Vbeta (60) and Jbeta (13) primers were used in the PCR. TCRdb keeps only in-frame clones here, not all; method: immunoSEQ multiplex PCR. The sample shows 99,000 or so clones, less than 80% of them seen only once. The sample was PBMCs. These receptors were taken from a young man in good health and CMV-seronegative.

The genes are TRBV28 and TRBJ1-2; D not certain. From germline, CDR1 is MDHEN and CDR2 SYDVKM. V gave up 3 bases and J gave up 4 bases, with 15 bases separating them. The CDR3 is made up of 15 amino acids. This CDR3 is CASSLSLPTSYGYTF. CDR3 nucleotide sequence: TGTGCCAGCAGTTTGTCACTTCCGACAAGCTATGGCTACACCTTC.

This sequence joins TRBV5-5 and TRBJ2-5, with 7 bases identical to TRBD2. Per germline, CDR1 SGHKS and CDR2 YYEKEE (reference sequence). The CDR3 has 13 amino acids. Trimming at V came to 3 bases and at J to 3 bases, leaving 2 bases not matched to a gene. CDR3 DNA sequence: TGTGCCAGCAGCTGGGCGGGGGAAGAGACCCAGTACTTC. It translates to CASSWAGEETQYF.

This clone was observed a single time. J is TRBJ1-2 and V is TRBV29-1; 8 positions agree with TRBD1. Germline assignment: CDR1 SQVTM and CDR2 ANQGSEA. CDR3 length equals 15 residues. J lost 3 bases, V lost 7 bases, and 13 bases had no gene match. The DNA of the CDR3 is TGCAGCGCTCTATTGGGACAGGCGACGGACTATGGCTACACCTTC. It translates to CSALLGQATDYGYTF.

The V gene is TRBV5-1, the J gene TRBJ2-2; D is perhaps TRBD1 (6 bases). Trimming removed 0 bases from V and 7 bases from J, with 10 bases in between. This CDR3 contains 14 residues. Germline-derived CDR1 and CDR2 are SGHRS and YFSETQ. CDR3 DNA: TGCGCCAGCAGCTTGGACAGGGTAGTCGGGGAGCTGTTTTTT. Translated, it gives CASSLDRVVGELFF.

The V call is TRBV5-8, the J call TRBJ2-4, with a possible D match to TRBD2 (6 bases). The CDR3 extends over 16 amino acids. Germline assignment: CDR1 SGHTS and CDR2 YDEGEE. V lost 4 bases to trimming and J lost 0 bases, with 14 bases between them. CDR3: CASSPEGFLAKNIQYF. CDR3 coding DNA: TGTGCCAGCAGCCCGGAGGGGTTTTTAGCCAAAAACATTCAGTACTTC.

This chain joins TRBV7-2 and TRBJ1-1; 8 bases line up with TRBD1. The CDR3 covers 16 residues. V trimming: 3 bases; J trimming: 1 base; junction bases outside the gene matches: 7. The germline gives CDR1 SGHTA, CDR2 FQGNSA. The CDR3 coding sequence is TGTGCCAGCAGCTTCCCTCGGGACAGGTCGAACACTGAAGCTTTCTTT. Amino acid sequence: CASSFPRDRSNTEAFF.

This clone was detected only a few times. The rearrangement joins TRBV4-3 to TRBJ2-1; D call uncertain. CDR3 length: 14 amino acids. Trimming cost V 1 base and J 2 bases, with 6 bases left between them. Per germline, CDR1 LGHNA and CDR2 YSLEER. CDR3 nucleotide sequence: TGCGCCAGCAGCCAAGTCGTAGCCTACAATGAGCAGTTCTTC. It is translated as CASSQVVAYNEQFF.

The chain recombines TRBV19 with TRBJ1-1; TRBD1 matches 7 bases. V shed 0 bases and J 3 bases; nucleotides not matched to a gene: 1. This CDR3 is 14 amino acids long. Germline CDR1 and CDR2: LNHDA and SQIVND (reference sequence). As DNA, the CDR3 is TGTGCCAGTAGTATAGAGGGACAGTACACTGAAGCTTTCTTT. Amino acid sequence: CASSIEGQYTEAFF.

This clone was observed a handful of times. The gene calls are TRBV27 and TRBJ1-3; D gene uncertain. The germline V and J ends were trimmed by 7 bases and 0 bases, with 16 bases remaining between them. The germline V gene has CDR1 MNHEY and CDR2 SMNVEV (reference sequence). This CDR3 comprises 16 residues. The CDR3 spells CASKGIHGSSGNTIYF. In DNA, the CDR3 is TGTGCCAGCAAGGGAATCCACGGGAGCTCTGGAAACACCATATATTTT.

The chain carries TRBV28 and TRBJ2-1, with 12 nucleotides matching TRBD1. The germline V gene encodes CDR1 MDHEN and CDR2 SYDVKM. Losses at the gene ends were 2 bases for V and 9 bases for J; bases not matched to a gene: 5. The CDR3 totals 15 residues. CDR3 in DNA: TGTGCCAGCAGTTTAGGGGGACAGGGGGCAAGTGAGCAGTTCTTC. Residues: CASSLGGQGASEQFF.

The genes are TRBV18 and TRBJ2-5; a possible D gene is TRBD2 (5 bases). V was pared by 4 bases and J by 5 bases, with 20 bases between. Looked up from germline, CDR1 is KGHSH and CDR2 is LQKENI. The CDR3 sequence is 16 residues long. CDR3 nucleotides: TGTGCCAGCTCACTGAGTCGCCGGGGTTCTTTGGAGACCCAGTACTTC. This sequence encodes CASSLSRRGSLETQYF.

The chain links TRBV28 to TRBJ2-1; a possible D gene is TRBD1 (6 bases). Trimming left V 5 bases short and J 12 bases short, with 11 bases between. Germline V lookup: CDR1 MDHEN, CDR2 SYDVKM. The CDR3 loop spans 11 amino acids. CDR3 residues: CASSIEGGQFF. The CDR3 region has the DNA TGTGCCAGCAGTATTGAAGGGGGGCAGTTCTTC.

The CDR3 region is CASTQGGVFEAFF. The CDR3, as DNA: TGTGCCAGCACCCAGGGAGGGGTTTTTGAAGCTTTCTTT. The chain has TRBV6-6 and TRBJ1-1; D might be TRBD1 (5 bases). The CDR3 covers 13 residues. Germline values: CDR1 MNHNY, CDR2 SVGAGI (reference sequence). V dropped 7 bases and J dropped 7 bases, with 16 bases sitting between them.

This clone came up a few times. V gene TRBV7-2 combines with J gene TRBJ2-3, with D perhaps matching TRBD2 (7 bases). Germline CDR1 SGHTA, CDR2 FQGNSA. V lost 5 bases to trimming and J lost 0 bases, with 15 bases between them. This CDR3 region has 16 residues. CDR3 residues: CASSTRWGGSTDTQYF. DNA of the CDR3: TGTGCCAGCAGCACCAGGTGGGGGGGCAGCACAGATACGCAGTATTTT.

With respect to this clone: No conserved phenylalanine or tryptophan ends this CDR3, so it is likely a read error. No DNA is shown, since the ends of the CDR3 on it are uncertain; the CDR3 is the one TCRdb lists. The chain couples TRBV20-1 to TRBJ2-3; TRBD1, as called in the table, went unchecked against the DNA. The CDR3 is 11 residues long, counting both termini. Germline assignment: CDR1 DFQATT and CDR2 SNEGSKA (reference sequence). CDR3 region: CSARSRGTQRD.

J is TRBJ2-5 and V is TRBV5-4, with 15 bases fitting TRBD2. The CDR3 is 18 amino acids. With V trimmed by 0 bases and J by 1 base, 4 bases remained unmatched. Germline assignment: CDR1 SGHNT and CDR2 YYREEE (reference sequence). The CDR3 nucleotides are TGTGCCAGCAGCTTGGCGGGACTAGCGGGGGGTGTCCAAGAGACCCAGTACTTC. Its translation: CASSLAGLAGGVQETQYF.

The V gene is TRBV10-2, the J gene TRBJ2-1, with D hard to call. CDR1 and CDR2 (germline): WSHSY, SAAADI. Trimming shortened V by 8 bases and J by 0 bases, and 11 bases separated the two germline ends. The CDR3 spans 14 residues. CDR3 coding DNA: TGCGCCAGCCCAAGACCGGGCTCCTACAATGAGCAGTTCTTC. This gives the protein CASPRPGSYNEQFF.

The gene calls are TRBV5-6 and TRBJ1-1, with TRBD1 matching over 8 bases. With V trimmed by 4 bases and J by 3 bases, 8 bases remained unmatched. The CDR3 is 15 residues long. The germline CDR1 and CDR2 sequences are SGHDT and YYEEEE. Written as DNA, the CDR3 is TGTGCCAGCAGCCTCGGACAGGGAGGGTACACTGAAGCTTTCTTT. Translating gives CASSLGQGGYTEAFF.

This clone was recorded once. The chain employs TRBV4-1 and TRBJ1-1, with D maybe TRBD1 (6 bases). The V end was cut by 4 bases, the J end by 0 bases, with 18 bases between. CDR1 and CDR2 from the germline V gene are MGHRA and YSYEKL. CDR3 length: 17 amino acids. CDR3 bases: TGCGCCAGCAGCCCGTCAGGGCAGGGGCTCATGAACACTGAAGCTTTCTTT. Its protein product is CASSPSGQGLMNTEAFF.

This clone has just a few counts. The chain has TRBV27 and TRBJ2-7, with a possible D match to TRBD1 (6 bases). There are 14 residues in the CDR3. The germline V gene encodes CDR1 MNHEY and CDR2 SMNVEV (reference sequence). V dropped 8 bases and J dropped 3 bases, with 17 bases sitting between them. The CDR3 loop reads CASCSTGTYYEQYF. Here the CDR3 DNA reads TGTGCCAGCTGTTCCACCGGGACATACTACGAGCAGTACTTC.

V and J are TRBV15 and TRBJ2-1; 12 nucleotides line up with TRBD2. The CDR3 has 16 amino acids. CDR1 and CDR2 from the germline V gene are LNHNV and YYDKDF (reference sequence). V gave up 1 base and J gave up 7 bases; unmatched junction bases: 5. The CDR3 nucleotides read TGTGCCACCAGCAGAGGCGGACTAGCGGGAAATAATGAGCAGTTCTTC. This encodes CATSRGGLAGNNEQFF.

The chain uses TRBV9 and TRBJ2-2; no clear D. This CDR3 comprises 15 residues. CDR1 SGDLS and CDR2 YYNGEE come from the germline V gene. V was cut by 0 bases and J by 5 bases, with 11 bases left in between. The CDR3 bases are TGTGCCAGCAGCGTAGAGTTATGGGCAACCGGGGAGCTGTTTTTT. Translation gives CASSVELWATGELFF.

The chain uses TRBV19 and TRBJ1-5; weak D call: TRBD1 (6 bases). The CDR3 consists of 14 residues. Trimming shortened V by 4 bases and J by 3 bases, and 10 bases separated the two germline ends. Germline CDR1 reads LNHDA; CDR2 reads SQIVND (reference sequence). CDR3 region: CASSTGTPNQPQHF. The CDR3 DNA reads as TGTGCCAGTAGTACCGGGACACCCAATCAGCCCCAGCATTTT. Full variable domain (rest looked up from reference TRBV19 and TRBJ1-5): DGGITQSPKYLFRKEGQNVTLSCEQNLNHDAMYWYRQDPGQGLRLIYYSQIVNDFQKGDIAEGYSVSREKKESFPLTVTSAQKNPTAFYLCASSTGTPNQPQHFGDGTRLSIL.

The V call is TRBV9, the J call TRBJ2-3; TRBD2 matches 9 bases. The trim removed 0 bases at V and 4 bases at J, leaving 0 bases unmatched. Germline V CDR1 and CDR2: SGDLS, YYNGEE. This CDR3 region has 14 residues. The CDR3 sequence is CASSVASGADTQYF. In DNA form, the CDR3 reads TGTGCCAGCAGCGTAGCTAGCGGGGCAGATACGCAGTATTTT.

This sequence joins TRBV4-3 and TRBJ1-6; D is perhaps TRBD1 (6 bases). The germline gives CDR1 LGHNA, CDR2 YSLEER. V gave up 0 bases and J gave up 5 bases, with 14 bases separating them. The length of the CDR3 is 17 residues. CDR3 residues: CASSQEGWTANNSPLHF. The CDR3, as DNA: TGCGCCAGCAGCCAAGAGGGATGGACAGCCAATAATTCACCCCTCCACTTT.

CDR3 DNA: TGCGCCAGCAGCCAAGATCCAGGGACAGGGTCCGGGGAGCTGTTTTTT. It is translated as CASSQDPGTGSGELFF. The rearrangement uses TRBV4-3 and TRBJ2-2; 9 nucleotides line up with TRBD1. Germline values: CDR1 LGHNA, CDR2 YSLEER. The CDR3 spans 16 residues. V was clipped by 0 bases and J by 6 bases; unmatched bases: 5.

V usage is TRBV2 and J usage is TRBJ2-5, with 9 bases identical to TRBD1. Germline-derived CDR1 and CDR2 are SNHLY and FYNNEI. The V gene end was trimmed by 8 bases and the J gene end by 4 bases; junction bases not matched to a gene: 5. CDR3 length: 13 amino acids. The CDR3 is CASEGTGTETQYF. The CDR3, as DNA: TGTGCCAGCGAAGGGACAGGGACAGAGACCCAGTACTTC.

The gene calls are TRBV4-3 and TRBJ2-7, with 12 bases matching TRBD2. V trimming: 1 base; J trimming: 2 bases; junction bases outside the gene matches: 6. The CDR3 is made up of 17 amino acids. Germline V gene data show CDR1 as LGHNA and CDR2 as YSLEER. CDR3 in amino acids: CASSQAPLAGGTYEQYF. The CDR3 coding sequence is TGCGCCAGCAGCCAAGCTCCCCTAGCGGGAGGGACCTACGAGCAGTACTTC.

The chain links TRBV5-6 to TRBJ1-1, with 10 positions matching TRBD1. CDR3 length: 15 amino acids. Germline V lookup: CDR1 SGHDT, CDR2 YYEEEE. After removal of 4 bases from V and 5 bases from J, the junction contained 8 bases not matched to a gene. Here the CDR3 DNA reads TGTGCCAGCAGCCTAGACAGGGGGCGCTTTACTGAAGCTTTCTTT. It codes for CASSLDRGRFTEAFF.

The rearrangement joins TRBV2 to TRBJ1-1; D gene ambiguous. Germline values: CDR1 SNHLY, CDR2 FYNNEI. Trimming cost V 4 bases and J 4 bases, with 13 bases left between them. The CDR3 totals 14 residues. DNA of the CDR3: TGTGCCAGCAGTGGGTTCGGGATTGGCACTGAAGCTTTCTTT. Its translation is CASSGFGIGTEAFF.

The chain combines TRBV19 with TRBJ1-4, with 7 nucleotides matching TRBD1. The V gene end was trimmed by 7 bases and the J gene end by 4 bases; junction bases not matched to a gene: 9. Per the germline V gene, CDR1 is LNHDA and CDR2 is SQIVND (reference sequence). The CDR3 consists of 15 residues. CDR3 sequence (DNA): TGTGCCAGTAACCAATTAGACAGGGATAATGAAAAACTGTTTTTT. Encoded protein: CASNQLDRDNEKLFF.

This chain uses TRBV5-6 with TRBJ2-1, with a tentative D call TRBD2 (5 bases). V was trimmed by 0 bases and J by 5 bases, leaving 18 bases between them. This CDR3 region has 17 residues. Per germline, CDR1 SGHDT and CDR2 YYEEEE. CDR3 DNA sequence: TGTGCCAGCAGCTTGGCTTTGTCGGGAACCAAGGACAATGAGCAGTTCTTC. Translation: CASSLALSGTKDNEQFF.